These 30 T cell receptor beta chains were all obtained from the same sample, sequenced in a study of cytomegalovirus exposure and HLA in healthy donors. Researchers ran the PCR with 60 Vbeta and 13 Jbeta primers. Produced via immunoSEQ multiplex PCR; TCRdb's table is partial and in-frame only. The table records some 85,000 clones, roughly three quarters of them present only once. The specimen sequenced was PBMCs. The receptor source for this set is a male donor in good health and CMV-seronegative.

The chain links TRBV9 to TRBJ2-3; maybe TRBD2 (5 bases). Trimming cost V 2 bases and J 0 bases, with 10 bases left between them. Germline V gene lookup returns CDR1 SGDLS and CDR2 YYNGEE. This CDR3 is built from 15 residues. The DNA of the CDR3 is TGTGCCAGCAGCGTCTATTCGGGGAGCACAGATACGCAGTATTTT. Its translation: CASSVYSGSTDTQYF. The complete variable domain, with remaining parts taken from reference TRBV9 and TRBJ2-3, reads DSGVTQTPKHLITATGQRVTLRCSPRSGDLSVYWYQQSLDQGLQFLIQYYNGEERAKGNILERFSAQQFPDLHSELNLSSLELGDSALYFCASSVYSGSTDTQYFGPGTRLTVL.

The CDR3 spells CASSPMTGPNEKLFF. CDR3 sequence (DNA): TGTGCCAGCTCACCTATGACAGGGCCGAATGAAAAACTGTTTTTT. The chain joins TRBV18 to TRBJ1-4, with 7 bases matching TRBD1. Germline V gene sequence: CDR1 KGHSH, CDR2 LQKENI. V dropped 3 bases and J dropped 5; count of bases not matched to a gene: 6. The CDR3 is 15 amino acids.

The chain uses TRBV4-1 and TRBJ2-3; 7 positions agree with TRBD2. The CDR3 totals 16 residues. J was trimmed by 2 bases and V by 2 bases; bases with no gene match: 7. Per germline, CDR1 MGHRA and CDR2 YSYEKL. The chain's CDR3 is CASSQYTSAPTDTQYF. In DNA, the CDR3 is TGCGCCAGCAGCCAATACACTAGCGCTCCCACAGATACGCAGTATTTT.

The chain employs TRBV11-3 and TRBJ1-1, with 8 bases aligning to TRBD1. The germline gives CDR1 SGHNT, CDR2 YENEEA. CDR3 length: 13 residues. After removal of 4 bases from V and 7 bases from J, the junction contained 5 bases not matched to a gene. DNA for the CDR3: TGTGCCAGCAGCTCCTCAGGGGGCCATGAAGCTTTCTTT. It translates to CASSSSGGHEAFF.

This chain uses TRBV2 with TRBJ1-2; TRBD1 aligns across 7 bases. V was clipped by 4 bases and J by 5 bases; unmatched bases: 16. This CDR3 is 17 amino acids long. Germline CDR1 is SNHLY and CDR2 is FYNNEI. Here the CDR3 DNA reads TGTGCCAGCAGTGTAATGGTCGGACAGGCCGGGGCGTATGGCTACACCTTC. As protein: CASSVMVGQAGAYGYTF.

The rearrangement links TRBV30 to TRBJ1-2; D remains ambiguous. Between the trimmed V and J ends, which lost 5 bases and 2 bases, there was a span of 9 bases. The CDR3 spans 12 residues. Germline loops: CDR1 GTSNPN, CDR2 SVGIG (reference sequence). The chain's CDR3 is CAWGHSNYGYTF. CDR3 DNA sequence: TGTGCCTGGGGGCACTCCAACTATGGCTACACCTTC. Full variable domain (outside the CDR3, taken from reference TRBV30 and TRBJ1-2): SQTIHQWPATLVQPVGSPLSLECTVEGTSNPNLYWYRQAAGRGLQLLFYSVGIGQISSEVPQNLSASRPQDRQFILSSKKLLLSDSGFYLCAWGHSNYGYTFGSGTRLTVV.

The CDR3 reads CASSTGVGNEQFF. The CDR3 nucleotides read TGTGCCAGCAGTACAGGGGTGGGCAATGAGCAGTTCTTC. The rearrangement uses TRBV28 and TRBJ2-1, with TRBD1 identical over 7 bases. V lost 5 bases and J lost 6; bases outside the gene matches: 4. This CDR3 region has 13 residues. From germline, CDR1 is MDHEN and CDR2 SYDVKM.

This clone was detected a few times. The V call is TRBV19, the J call TRBJ1-1; D not certain. The germline CDR1 and CDR2 sequences are LNHDA and SQIVND (reference sequence). V lost 5 bases to trimming and J lost 1 base, with 11 bases between them. The CDR3 is 14 amino acids. Here the CDR3 DNA reads TGTGCCAGTAGTCCCCCCCTGAGGAACACTGAAGCTTTCTTT. Its translation: CASSPPLRNTEAFF.

The chain carries TRBV30 and TRBJ2-3; D is unclear. V dropped 5 bases and J dropped 6 bases, with 15 bases sitting between them. This CDR3 spans 13 amino acids. CDR1 and CDR2 (germline): GTSNPN, SVGIG (reference sequence). DNA for the CDR3: TGTGCCTGGTCCTCCGGTTTTTTGGATACGCAGTATTTT. This sequence encodes CAWSSGFLDTQYF. Variable domain in full (rest from reference TRBV30 and TRBJ2-3): SQTIHQWPATLVQPVGSPLSLECTVEGTSNPNLYWYRQAAGRGLQLLFYSVGIGQISSEVPQNLSASRPQDRQFILSSKKLLLSDSGFYLCAWSSGFLDTQYFGPGTRLTVL.

V and J are TRBV28 and TRBJ1-2; TRBD1 agrees at 7 bases. Germline CDR1 MDHEN, CDR2 SYDVKM. This CDR3 is 14 amino acids long. V lost 6 bases to trimming and J lost 5 bases; unmatched junction nucleotides: 9. The CDR3 region is CASRPDRDRYGYTF. The CDR3 coding sequence is TGTGCCAGCAGACCAGACAGGGACCGGTATGGCTACACCTTC.

In this sample, this clone turned up once. The rearrangement uses TRBV27 and TRBJ1-1; D perhaps matches TRBD1 (5 bases). V dropped 4 bases and J dropped 1 base, with 10 bases sitting between them. The germline CDR1 and CDR2 sequences are MNHEY and SMNVEV (reference sequence). This CDR3 has 14 amino acids. The CDR3 here is CASSWGLGNTEAFF. CDR3 sequence (DNA): TGTGCCAGCAGTTGGGGACTCGGGAACACTGAAGCTTTCTTT.

This chain links TRBV7-2 with TRBJ1-4; TRBD1 matches 7 bases. CDR1 is SGHTA and CDR2 is FQGNSA in the germline V gene. The J segment lost 6 bases and the V segment lost 5 bases, leaving 3 bases of the junction unmatched. This CDR3 is 13 amino acids long. CDR3 sequence: CASSVQGYEKLFF. The DNA of the CDR3 is TGTGCCAGCAGCGTACAGGGGTATGAAAAACTGTTTTTT.

This clone was observed a handful of times. The rearrangement joins TRBV5-5 to TRBJ1-6, with 7 bases identical to TRBD1. CDR1 is SGHKS, CDR2 YYEKEE, per germline (reference sequence). The CDR3 loop spans 14 amino acids. V shed 1 base, J shed 11 bases, and the junction held 6 bases outside the gene matches. The DNA for the CDR3 is TGTGCCAGCAGCTTGTCGGCAGGGGGGCCACCCCTCCACTTT. It is translated as CASSLSAGGPPLHF.

The J gene is TRBJ2-5, the V gene TRBV4-2; tentative D call: TRBD2 (6 bases). V was shortened by 4 bases and J by 0 bases, with 12 bases between the two germline ends. Germline V gene data show CDR1 as LGHNA and CDR2 as YNFKEQ. This CDR3 contains 15 residues. The CDR3 here is CASSRRAGYQETQYF. Here the CDR3 DNA reads TGTGCCAGCAGCCGACGCGCGGGGTACCAAGAGACCCAGTACTTC.

This clone was seen a handful of times. The J gene is TRBJ2-7, the V gene TRBV28, with 9 bases identical to TRBD2. The CDR3 is made up of 17 amino acids. Germline V lookup: CDR1 MDHEN, CDR2 SYDVKM. With V trimmed by 3 bases and J by 2 bases, 11 bases remained unmatched. CDR3 amino acids: CASSFRRSGRTAYEQYF. In nucleotides, the CDR3 is TGTGCCAGCAGTTTCCGGCGGAGCGGGAGGACGGCCTACGAGCAGTACTTC.

The rearrangement links TRBV11-2 to TRBJ2-1, with TRBD2 matching over 8 bases. The trim removed 5 bases at V and 6 bases at J, leaving 6 bases unmatched. This CDR3 has 14 amino acids. Germline loops: CDR1 SGHAT, CDR2 FQNNGV. This CDR3 is CASSPGLDFNEQFF. In nucleotides, the CDR3 is TGTGCCAGCAGCCCGGGACTAGATTTCAATGAGCAGTTCTTC.

This clone was detected only once. The chain recombines TRBV20-1 with TRBJ2-3; the match to TRBD2 covers 7 bases. With V trimmed by 3 bases and J by 9 bases, 3 bases remained unmatched. This CDR3 has 11 amino acids. Germline V lookup: CDR1 DFQATT, CDR2 SNEGSKA (reference sequence). CDR3: CSARERGTQYF. The CDR3 region has the DNA TGCAGTGCTAGGGAGCGGGGAACGCAGTATTTT.

The CDR3: CASSFSGVLGEKLFF. The CDR3 DNA follows: TGTGCCAGCAGCTTTTCAGGGGTACTCGGTGAAAAACTGTTTTTT. The V gene is TRBV11-1, the J gene TRBJ1-4; D possibly corresponds to TRBD1 (6 bases). The germline V gene has CDR1 SGHAT and CDR2 FQDESV (reference sequence). Trimming cost V 3 bases and J 7 bases, with 15 bases left between them. The CDR3 is 15 amino acids.

The CDR3 loop is CASSLAGTANEKLFF. CDR3 nucleotide sequence: TGCGCCAGCAGCTTGGCTGGGACAGCTAATGAAAAACTGTTTTTT. The chain combines TRBV5-1 with TRBJ1-4; 7 nucleotides align to TRBD1. The trim removed 0 bases at V and 3 bases at J, leaving 2 bases unmatched. CDR1 and CDR2 from the germline V gene are SGHRS and YFSETQ. There are 15 residues in the CDR3.

By sample fraction, this clone is medium-sized (0.01 to 0.1%). The chain is built from TRBV25-1 and TRBJ2-7, with 10 bases aligning to TRBD2. Germline-derived CDR1 and CDR2 are MGHDK and SYGVNS. V lost 6 bases and J lost 7; bases outside the gene matches: 6. The CDR3 runs to 13 residues. The CDR3 loop is CASSLAGVSEQYF. CDR3 DNA sequence: TGTGCCAGCAGCCTAGCGGGAGTAAGTGAGCAGTACTTC.

This sequence joins TRBV28 and TRBJ2-1; 8 nucleotides line up with TRBD2. Looked up from germline, CDR1 is MDHEN and CDR2 is SYDVKM. The J segment lost 6 bases and the V segment lost 6 bases, leaving 10 bases of the junction unmatched. CDR3 length: 15 amino acids. Written as DNA, the CDR3 is TGTGCCAGCAGGTCCGGGGGGGCCCGGTTCAATGAGCAGTTCTTC. Translating gives CASRSGGARFNEQFF.

In this sample, this clone turned up a few times. The gene calls are TRBV30 and TRBJ2-7; D gene unclear. Trimming removed 2 bases at V and 4 bases at J, with 9 bases between. Germline V gene sequence: CDR1 GTSNPN, CDR2 SVGIG (reference sequence). The CDR3 extends over 12 amino acids. This CDR3 is CAWSSSDYEQYF. CDR3 sequence (DNA): TGTGCCTGGAGTTCCTCAGATTACGAGCAGTACTTC.

This chain joins TRBV19 and TRBJ1-4; D is unresolved. V was cut by 7 bases and J by 0 bases, with 9 bases left in between. Germline values: CDR1 LNHDA, CDR2 SQIVND (reference sequence). CDR3 length: 14 amino acids. DNA for the CDR3: TGTGCCAGTACGCGGGCTGCAACTAATGAAAAACTGTTTTTT. Encoded protein: CASTRAATNEKLFF.

This clone was seen a few times. This chain connects TRBV7-2 to TRBJ1-5; possible D gene TRBD1, 6 bases. Trimming left V 4 bases short and J 0 bases short, with 13 bases between. Germline values: CDR1 SGHTA, CDR2 FQGNSA. The CDR3 covers 16 residues. The CDR3 nucleotides are TGTGCCAGCAGCTCCGGGACAACCTTTAGCAATCAGCCCCAGCATTTT. It yields the protein CASSSGTTFSNQPQHF.

This clone was observed a few times. The J gene is TRBJ2-5, the V gene TRBV6-5, with D unresolved. The germline V gene has CDR1 MNHEY and CDR2 SVGAGI. The CDR3 runs to 14 residues. The V and J ends lost 2 bases and 3 bases respectively, with 10 bases between them. The CDR3 is CASSYGLSKETQYF. In DNA, the CDR3 is TGTGCCAGCAGTTACGGGCTATCCAAAGAGACCCAGTACTTC.

This chain connects TRBV9 to TRBJ2-1; 10 bases align to TRBD2. Trimming took 5 bases from V and 9 from J; bases not matched to a gene: 11. The CDR3 runs 15 residues. Germline V gives CDR1 SGDLS, CDR2 YYNGEE. CDR3 in DNA: TGTGCCAGCAGTCGTGAGCGGGGGGGCTTCGGTGAGCAGTTCTTC. It specifies CASSRERGGFGEQFF. Looking up the rest from reference TRBV9 and TRBJ2-1 gives the full variable domain: DSGVTQTPKHLITATGQRVTLRCSPRSGDLSVYWYQQSLDQGLQFLIQYYNGEERAKGNILERFSAQQFPDLHSELNLSSLELGDSALYFCASSRERGGFGEQFFGPGTRLTVL.

The genes are TRBV6-5 and TRBJ1-6; tentative D call: TRBD1 (6 bases). The CDR3 length is 15 residues. V was clipped by 7 bases and J by 8 bases, with 18 bases between them. Germline loops: CDR1 MNHEY, CDR2 SVGAGI. The CDR3 region has the DNA TGTGCCAGCAAGATTAACAGGGTCATTGATTCACCCCTCCACTTT. This translates into CASKINRVIDSPLHF.

The rearrangement uses TRBV29-1 and TRBJ2-2, with D possibly matching TRBD2 (6 bases). V shed 1 base and J shed 1 base, with 10 bases lying between them. Germline CDR1 and CDR2: SQVTM and ANQGSEA. This CDR3 is 15 amino acids long. As DNA, the CDR3 is TGCAGCGTTGAAGGGTCGGAGGGGAACACCGGGGAGCTGTTTTTT. Its translation is CSVEGSEGNTGELFF.

V gene TRBV27 combines with J gene TRBJ2-3, with 9 positions matching TRBD2. After removal of 7 bases from V and 7 bases from J, the junction contained 6 bases not matched to a gene. The CDR3 contains 13 residues. Per germline, CDR1 MNHEY and CDR2 SMNVEV (reference sequence). The CDR3: CASTAGGAYTQYF. The CDR3 coding sequence is TGTGCCAGCACAGCGGGGGGTGCTTATACGCAGTATTTT.

The rearrangement links TRBV28 to TRBJ2-7; TRBD1 might be the D (6 bases). The germline CDR1 and CDR2 sequences are MDHEN and SYDVKM. Trimming took 3 bases from V and 5 from J, leaving 11 bases between them. This CDR3 comprises 13 residues. The CDR3 nucleotides read TGTGCCAGCAGTTTTACAGGGTGGAACGAGCAGTACTTC. As protein: CASSFTGWNEQYF.